This paragraph covers one T cell receptor beta chain sequence. The method was immunoSEQ multiplex PCR; TCRdb's version includes in-frame clones alone and lacks a portion of them. The table includes 35,000 or so clones, over 55% detected once. The source of the sample is a study of cytotoxic CD8 clonotypes in ibrutinib-treated CLL. Germline V gene data show CDR1 as SGHTA and CDR2 as FQGNSA. The V end lost 6 bases, the J end lost 6 bases, and 14 bases lay between the germline ends. The CDR3 totals 14 residues. The clonotype originates from a human donor with chronic lymphocytic leukemia. J is TRBJ2-2 and V is TRBV7-2; the D is unclear. The sample here was PBMCs, taken at disease progression, from a patient treated with ibrutinib. CDR3 sequence: CASRFGSLAGELFF. The CDR3, as DNA: TGTGCCAGCAGGTTCGGGTCCCTCGCCGGGGAGCTGTTTTTT.